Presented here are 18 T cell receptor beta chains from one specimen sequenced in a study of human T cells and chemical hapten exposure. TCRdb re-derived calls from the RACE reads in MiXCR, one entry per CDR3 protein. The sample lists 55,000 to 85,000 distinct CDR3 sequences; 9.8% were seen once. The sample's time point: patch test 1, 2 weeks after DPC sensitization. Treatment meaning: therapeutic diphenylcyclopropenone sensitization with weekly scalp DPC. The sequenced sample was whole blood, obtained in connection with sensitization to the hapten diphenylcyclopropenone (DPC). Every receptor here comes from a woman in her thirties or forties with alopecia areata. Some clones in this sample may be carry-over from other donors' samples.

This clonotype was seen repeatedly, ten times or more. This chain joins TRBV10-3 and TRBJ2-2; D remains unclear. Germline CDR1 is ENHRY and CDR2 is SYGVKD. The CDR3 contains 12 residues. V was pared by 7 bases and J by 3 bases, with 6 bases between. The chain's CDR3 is CAIMGYTGELFF. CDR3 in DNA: TGTGCCATCATGGGATACACCGGGGAGCTGTTTTTT.

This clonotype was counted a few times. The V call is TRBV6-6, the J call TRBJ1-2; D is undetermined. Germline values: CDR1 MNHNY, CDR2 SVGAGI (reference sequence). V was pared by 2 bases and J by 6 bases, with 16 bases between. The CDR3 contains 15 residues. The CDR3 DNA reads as TGTGCCAGCAGTTACGGAAATGTGGCTGTCAATGGCTACACCTTC. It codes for CASSYGNVAVNGYTF.

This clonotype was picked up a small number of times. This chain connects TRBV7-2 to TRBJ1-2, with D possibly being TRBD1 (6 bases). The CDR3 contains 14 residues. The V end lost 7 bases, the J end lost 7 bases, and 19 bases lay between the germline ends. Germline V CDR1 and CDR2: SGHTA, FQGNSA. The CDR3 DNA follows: TGTGCCAGCAACTCCTTGGGGGCGCCCCGTGGCTACACCTTC. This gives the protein CASNSLGAPRGYTF.

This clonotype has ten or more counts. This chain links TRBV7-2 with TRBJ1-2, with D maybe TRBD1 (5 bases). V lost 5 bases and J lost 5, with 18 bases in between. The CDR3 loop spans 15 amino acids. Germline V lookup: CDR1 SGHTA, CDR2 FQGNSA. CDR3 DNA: TGTGCCAGCAGCCGCGAGGGGAGAGGGGAATATGGCTACACCTTC. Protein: CASSREGRGEYGYTF.

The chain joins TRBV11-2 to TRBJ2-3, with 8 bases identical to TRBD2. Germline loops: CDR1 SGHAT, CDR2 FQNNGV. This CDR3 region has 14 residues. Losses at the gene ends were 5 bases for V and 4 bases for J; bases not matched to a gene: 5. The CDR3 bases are TGTGCCAGCAGCCCAGCGGGGGCCTCAGATACGCAGTATTTT. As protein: CASSPAGASDTQYF.

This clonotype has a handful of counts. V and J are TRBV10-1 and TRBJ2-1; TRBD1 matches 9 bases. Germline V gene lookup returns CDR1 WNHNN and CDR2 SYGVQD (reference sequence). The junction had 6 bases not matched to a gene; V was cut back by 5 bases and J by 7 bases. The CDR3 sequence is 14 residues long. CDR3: CASSSGQGVNEQFF. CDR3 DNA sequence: TGCGCCAGCAGTTCGGGACAGGGAGTTAATGAGCAGTTCTTC.

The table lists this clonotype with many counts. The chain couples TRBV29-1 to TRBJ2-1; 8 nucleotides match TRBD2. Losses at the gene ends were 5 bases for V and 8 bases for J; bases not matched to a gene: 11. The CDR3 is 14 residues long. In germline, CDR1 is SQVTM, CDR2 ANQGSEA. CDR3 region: CSVRGRGGRDEQFF. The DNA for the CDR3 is TGCAGCGTTCGAGGACGCGGGGGGCGGGATGAGCAGTTCTTC.

CDR3 sequence reads: CSASPQGSFQPQHF. The CDR3 bases are TGCAGTGCTAGCCCGCAGGGTAGCTTTCAGCCCCAGCATTTT. V is TRBV20-1 and J is TRBJ1-5; a possible D gene is TRBD1 (5 bases). Germline V gene lookup returns CDR1 DFQATT and CDR2 SNEGSKA (reference sequence). The ends were cut back, 3 bases at V and 6 bases at J, with 15 bases in the middle. The CDR3 sequence is 14 residues long.

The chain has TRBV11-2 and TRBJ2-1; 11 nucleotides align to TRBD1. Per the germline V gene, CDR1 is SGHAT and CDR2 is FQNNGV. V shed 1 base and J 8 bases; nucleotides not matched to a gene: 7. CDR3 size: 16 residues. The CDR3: CASSLAGTGGWDEQFF. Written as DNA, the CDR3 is TGTGCCAGCAGCTTAGCCGGGACAGGGGGATGGGATGAGCAGTTCTTC.

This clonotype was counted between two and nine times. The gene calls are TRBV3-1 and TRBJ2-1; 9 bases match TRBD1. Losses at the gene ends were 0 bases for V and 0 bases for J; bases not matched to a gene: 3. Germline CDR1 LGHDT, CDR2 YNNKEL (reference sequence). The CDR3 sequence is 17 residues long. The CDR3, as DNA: TGTGCCAGCAGCCAAGAAGGGACAGGGAGCTCCTACAATGAGCAGTTCTTC. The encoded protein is CASSQEGTGSSYNEQFF.

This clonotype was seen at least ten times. The CDR3 DNA follows: TGTGCCAGCAGCCCCACTTTCGAGGGGCTATATGGCTACACCTTC. This sequence encodes CASSPTFEGLYGYTF. The chain carries TRBV7-2 and TRBJ1-2, with D possibly TRBD1 on 5 matching bases. V was cut by 5 bases and J by 5 bases, with 18 bases left in between. The CDR3 is 15 residues long. Germline CDR1 SGHTA, CDR2 FQGNSA. Complete variable domain (other parts from reference TRBV7-2 and TRBJ1-2): GAGVSQSPSNKVTEKGKDVELRCDPISGHTALYWYRQSLGQGLEFLIYFQGNSAPDKSGLPSDRFSAERTGGSVSTLTIQRTQQEDSAVYLCASSPTFEGLYGYTFGSGTRLTVV.

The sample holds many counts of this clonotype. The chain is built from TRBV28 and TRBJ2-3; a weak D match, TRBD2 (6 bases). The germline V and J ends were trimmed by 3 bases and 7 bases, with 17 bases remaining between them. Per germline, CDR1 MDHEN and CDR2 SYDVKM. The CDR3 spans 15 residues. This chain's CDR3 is CASSFSMAGPNTQYF. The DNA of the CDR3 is TGTGCCAGCAGTTTTTCAATGGCGGGACCTAATACGCAGTATTTT.

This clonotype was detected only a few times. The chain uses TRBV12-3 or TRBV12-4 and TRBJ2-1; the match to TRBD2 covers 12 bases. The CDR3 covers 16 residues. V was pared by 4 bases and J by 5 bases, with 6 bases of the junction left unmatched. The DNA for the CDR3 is TGTGCCAGCAGTTCTACGACTAGCGGGGGCCACAATGAGCAGTTCTTC. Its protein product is CASSSTTSGGHNEQFF.

The CDR3 loop is CASSSGLRGPPDTQYF. CDR3 nucleotide sequence: TGTGCCAGCAGCTCCGGACTGCGGGGGCCGCCAGATACGCAGTATTTT. The chain is built from TRBV9 and TRBJ2-3; D possibly corresponds to TRBD2 (7 bases). Germline CDR1 SGDLS, CDR2 YYNGEE. The length of the CDR3 is 16 residues. Trimming removed 4 bases from V and 4 bases from J, with 19 bases in between.

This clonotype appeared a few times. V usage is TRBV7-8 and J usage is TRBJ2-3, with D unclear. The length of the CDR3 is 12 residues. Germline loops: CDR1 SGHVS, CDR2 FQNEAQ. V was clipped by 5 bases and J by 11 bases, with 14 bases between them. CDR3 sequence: CASSRSGPKQYF. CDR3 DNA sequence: TGTGCCAGCAGCCGGAGTGGGCCAAAGCAGTATTTT.

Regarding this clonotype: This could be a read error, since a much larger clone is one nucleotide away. The chain's CDR3 is CSAHRTARGYTF. The CDR3 nucleotides read TGCAGTGCTCACCGGACAGCCCGCGGCTACACCTTC. This sequence joins TRBV20-1 and TRBJ1-2, with D possibly TRBD1 on 6 matching bases. The germline V gene has CDR1 DFQATT and CDR2 SNEGSKA (reference sequence). This CDR3 has 12 residues. Deletions cut 5 bases from V and 8 bases from J, with 15 bases between.

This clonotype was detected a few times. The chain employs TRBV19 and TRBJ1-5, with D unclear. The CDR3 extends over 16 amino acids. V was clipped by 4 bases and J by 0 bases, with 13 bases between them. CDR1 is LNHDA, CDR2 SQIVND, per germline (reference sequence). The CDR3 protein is CASSTRAANSNQPQHF. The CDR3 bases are TGTGCCAGTAGTACCCGGGCAGCAAATAGCAATCAGCCCCAGCATTTT.

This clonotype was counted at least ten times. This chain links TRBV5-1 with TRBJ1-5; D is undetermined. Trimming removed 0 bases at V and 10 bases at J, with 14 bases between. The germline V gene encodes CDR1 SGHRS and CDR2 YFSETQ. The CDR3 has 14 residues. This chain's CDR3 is CASSLDGVAQPQHF. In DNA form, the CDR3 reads TGCGCCAGCAGCTTGGACGGGGTCGCCCAACCCCAGCATTTT.